This TCR beta chain was identified in a study of OX40 agonist ivuxolimab in advanced cancers. The CDR3 is 14 residues long. J gave up 4 bases and V 4 bases, and 4 bases lay outside the gene matches. The germline V gene encodes CDR1 SGHVS and CDR2 FQNEAQ. Assay: immunoSEQ multiplex PCR; the TCRdb copy retains only in-frame clones and omits some. The sample contains over 50,000 clones, approximately 89% of which appear only once. The TCR sequence derives from an adult with an advanced solid tumor such as melanoma, head and neck, liver or kidney cancer. The rearrangement joins TRBV7-8 to TRBJ1-5; TRBD1 aligns across 7 bases. The source material was CD4+ or CD8+ T cells sorted from blood, sampled in a trial of the OX40 agonist ivuxolimab. The CDR3 DNA reads as TGTGCCAGCAGCTACGGACAGGCGAATCAGCCCCAGCATTTT. Protein sequence: CASSYGQANQPQHF.